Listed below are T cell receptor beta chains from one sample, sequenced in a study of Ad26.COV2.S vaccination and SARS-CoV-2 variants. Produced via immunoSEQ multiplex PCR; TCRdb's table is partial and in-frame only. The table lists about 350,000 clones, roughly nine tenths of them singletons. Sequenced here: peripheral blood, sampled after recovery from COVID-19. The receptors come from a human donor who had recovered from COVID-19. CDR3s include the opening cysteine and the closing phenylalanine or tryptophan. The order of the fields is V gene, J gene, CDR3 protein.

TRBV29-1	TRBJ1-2	CSVEDAGGGYGYTF
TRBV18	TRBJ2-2	CASSPTRPTGELFF
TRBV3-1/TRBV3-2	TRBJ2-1	CASSQDKGAIYNEQFF
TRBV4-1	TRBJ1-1	CASSQGGAGTEAFF
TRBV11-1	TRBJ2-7	CASSWNRDPYYEQYF
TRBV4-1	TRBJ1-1	CASSQDSGTEAFF
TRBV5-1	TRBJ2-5	CASSTGQGGETQYF
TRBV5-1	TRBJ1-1	CASSLGDTEAFF
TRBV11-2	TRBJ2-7	CASSSTRGGFSYEQYF
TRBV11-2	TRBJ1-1	CASSWGDGGHTEAFF
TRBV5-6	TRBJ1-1	CASHTLNTEAFF
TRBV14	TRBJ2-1	CASSQSSPWGEQFF
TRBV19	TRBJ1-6	CASSKQEYNSPLHF
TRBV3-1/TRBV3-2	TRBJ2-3	CASSQVGLATDTQYF
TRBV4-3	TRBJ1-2	CASRETVFSNYGYTF
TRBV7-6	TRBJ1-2	CASSRADRGPFYGYTF
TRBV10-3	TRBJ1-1	CAISDTVNTEAFF
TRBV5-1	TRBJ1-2	CASAGTVYGYTF
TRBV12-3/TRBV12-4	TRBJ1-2	CASSTGPYGYTF
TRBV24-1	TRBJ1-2	CATSEDGTDGYTF
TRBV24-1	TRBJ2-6	CATSDSGAGANVLTF
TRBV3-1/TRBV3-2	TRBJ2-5	CASSQEGYPQETQYF
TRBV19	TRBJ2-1	CASSYGKRGGEQFF
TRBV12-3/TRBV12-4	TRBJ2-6	CASSLGGANVLTF
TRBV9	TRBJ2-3	CASSPRASGGLSTDTQYF
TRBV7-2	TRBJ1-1	CASSLTGYTEAFF
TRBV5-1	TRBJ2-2	CASSETGTGELFF
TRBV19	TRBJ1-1	CASSIDRPEAFF
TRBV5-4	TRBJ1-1	CASSLGGSGTEAFF
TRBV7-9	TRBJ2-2	CASSLERNTGELFF
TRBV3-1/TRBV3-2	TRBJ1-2	CASSQDAGKGGYTF
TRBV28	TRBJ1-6	CASRTGNSPLHF
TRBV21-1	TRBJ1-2	CASSKAGDNNYGYTF
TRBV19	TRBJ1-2	CASSLETNYGYTF
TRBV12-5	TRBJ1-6	CASGFLRLDREIRRNNSPLHF